The text below deals with one TCR beta chain. Its cognate antigen is unknown. CD3+CD4+ and CD3+CD8+ cells were FACS-sorted from thawed unstimulated PBMCs. This specimen belongs to a study of T cell clones after liver transplantation. Study-wide context: Post-transplant blood was tracked for graft-donor-reactive T cell clones identified in a pre-transplant mixed lymphocyte reaction. Blood was drawn pre-transplant, before withdrawal, and after full or failed withdrawal.

Findings and limits, study-wide: Rather than being deleted, graft donor-reactive T cells may have moved into the graft.

Germline CDR1 SGHTA, CDR2 FQGNSA. This CDR3 is built from 16 residues. The V gene end was trimmed by 5 bases and the J gene end by 2 bases; junction bases not matched to a gene: 12. The data were produced by immunoSEQ multiplex PCR, yet TCRdb's version contains in-frame clones alone and is incomplete. Here the sample spans approximately 26,000 clones, about 70% being singletons. The rearrangement uses TRBV7-2 and TRBJ2-7; 7 positions agree with TRBD2. The sample consisted of CD4+ T cells from blood, taken before liver transplant. This sequence was found in a human donor who received a liver transplant. The CDR3 nucleotides read TGTGCCAGCAGCCCCCGGGGGACTACACTAACCTACGAGCAGTACGTC. This encodes CASSPRGTTLTYEQYV.